One sample yielded the 28 T cell receptor beta chains listed below, sequenced in a study of T cells in Graves' hyperthyroidism and ophthalmopathy. TCR beta CDR3 region amplification was performed from RNA transcripts. During a first-round RT-PCR of the TCR CDR3, the HTBI primer set was used. TCRdb analysed the multiplex PCR reads with MiXCR anew, one entry per CDR3 protein. The table has around 200,000 distinct CDR3 sequences, approximately 16% seen once. The source material was blood. Source of these receptors: a man between 35 and 55 years old with Graves' hyperthyroidism.

This chain joins TRBV6-1 and TRBJ2-1, with TRBD2 as a possible D gene (7 bases). The CDR3 runs 16 residues. V was clipped by 7 bases and J by 4 bases, with 20 bases between them. Germline lookup yields CDR1 MNHNS and CDR2 SASEGT. CDR3: CASKGGGTDWYNEQFF. CDR3 in DNA: TGTGCCAGCAAAGGGGGGGGGACCGATTGGTACAATGAGCAGTTCTTC.

This clonotype was detected many times. This sequence joins TRBV28 and TRBJ2-5, with 15 bases aligning to TRBD2. The CDR3 covers 20 residues. The J segment lost 4 bases and the V segment lost 5 bases, leaving 17 bases of the junction unmatched. Germline-derived CDR1 and CDR2 are MDHEN and SYDVKM. This CDR3 is CASSTIRTSGGAYEVETQYF. The DNA for the CDR3 is TGTGCCAGCAGTACGATCAGGACTAGCGGGGGGGCTTATGAGGTAGAGACCCAGTACTTC.

This clonotype has at least ten counts. This chain joins TRBV20-1 and TRBJ1-5, with 7 bases aligning to TRBD1. Germline CDR1 DFQATT, CDR2 SNEGSKA (reference sequence). The CDR3 runs to 15 residues. The trim removed 0 bases at V and 4 bases at J, leaving 6 bases unmatched. The CDR3 spells CSARDFKQGNQPQHF. CDR3 in DNA: TGCAGTGCTAGAGATTTCAAACAGGGGAATCAGCCCCAGCATTTT.

This clonotype was recorded at least ten times. The chain employs TRBV7-3 and TRBJ2-2, with unresolved D. Trimming took off 2 bases at V and 1 base at J, with 11 bases between the two ends. Germline V gene sequence: CDR1 SGHTA, CDR2 FQGTGA. The CDR3 totals 16 residues. This CDR3 reads CASSLFGRVNTGELFF. The CDR3 DNA sequence: TGTGCCAGCAGCTTATTTGGTCGGGTGAACACCGGGGAGCTGTTTTTT.

This clonotype was detected a few times. The chain recombines TRBV20-1 with TRBJ1-6, with 8 bases identical to TRBD1. Germline CDR1 reads DFQATT; CDR2 reads SNEGSKA (reference sequence). The CDR3 has 13 residues. Trimming took 7 bases from V and 5 from J; bases not matched to a gene: 4. The CDR3 DNA is TGCAGTGGGGAGACAGGGGATAATTCACCCCTCCACTTT. Translated, it gives CSGETGDNSPLHF.

The chain joins TRBV29-1 to TRBJ1-4; 9 bases map to TRBD1. The trim removed 4 bases at V and 8 bases at J, leaving 2 bases unmatched. The CDR3 extends over 12 amino acids. Germline CDR1 is SQVTM and CDR2 is ANQGSEA. DNA for the CDR3: TGCAGCGTTGCGGACAGGGGAGAAAAACTGTTTTTT. Its protein product is CSVADRGEKLFF.

The rearrangement links TRBV30 to TRBJ2-2; the match to TRBD1 covers 12 bases. CDR3 length: 18 amino acids. The germline V gene has CDR1 GTSNPN and CDR2 SVGIG (reference sequence). V was pared by 2 bases and J by 4 bases, with 11 bases of the junction left unmatched. As DNA, the CDR3 is TGTGCCTGGAGTATCCTCGGGACAGGGGGCGCGGGCACCGGGGAGCTGTTTTTT. Amino acid sequence: CAWSILGTGGAGTGELFF.

In this sample, this clonotype turned up many times. The CDR3 is CASSQTATNEKLFF. The CDR3 coding sequence is TGTGCCAGCTCACAGACAGCGACTAATGAAAAACTGTTTTTT. The chain employs TRBV18 and TRBJ1-4, with D possibly TRBD1 on 5 matching bases. V was cut by 4 bases and J by 2 bases, with 8 bases left in between. Germline V CDR1 and CDR2: KGHSH, LQKENI. The CDR3 totals 14 residues.

This clonotype was seen at least ten times. V and J are TRBV20-1 and TRBJ2-3, with 9 bases that match TRBD2. Germline V gene lookup returns CDR1 DFQATT and CDR2 SNEGSKA (reference sequence). The CDR3 length is 15 residues. The trim removed 5 bases at V and 1 base at J, leaving 7 bases unmatched. CDR3 bases: TGCAGTGCTCCCCGGATAGCGGGGGGCACAGATACGCAGTATTTT. This gives the protein CSAPRIAGGTDTQYF.

CDR3 residues: CATRGDGEAFF. In DNA, the CDR3 is TGTGCCACCAGGGGGGACGGTGAAGCTTTCTTT. The chain uses TRBV24-1 and TRBJ1-1; D perhaps matches TRBD1 (5 bases). The germline V gene encodes CDR1 KGHDR and CDR2 SFDVKD. This CDR3 is 11 amino acids long. The germline V and J ends were trimmed by 7 bases and 7 bases, with 9 bases remaining between them.

This clonotype was seen only a few times. The J gene is TRBJ2-3, the V gene TRBV5-4; D gene ambiguous. V was shortened by 4 bases and J by 4 bases, with 10 bases between the two germline ends. The CDR3 runs 13 residues. Germline values: CDR1 SGHNT, CDR2 YYREEE (reference sequence). CDR3 loop: CASSLPRSDTQYF. The CDR3 DNA is TGTGCCAGCAGCCTTCCAAGGTCAGATACGCAGTATTTT.

In its sample, this clonotype was seen once. The chain has TRBV7-3 and TRBJ1-6; D call uncertain. CDR1 is SGHTA and CDR2 is FQGTGA in the germline V gene. The CDR3 is made up of 14 amino acids. Trimming removed 2 bases from V and 3 bases from J, with 5 bases in between. The CDR3 reads CASSLGNYNSPLHF. For the CDR3, the DNA is TGTGCCAGCAGCTTAGGGAACTATAATTCACCCCTCCACTTT.

This clonotype was seen many times. The rearrangement joins TRBV20-1 to TRBJ2-1; weak D call: TRBD2 (6 bases). The CDR3 runs 13 residues. Looked up from germline, CDR1 is DFQATT and CDR2 is SNEGSKA (reference sequence). V was trimmed by 1 base and J by 4 bases, leaving 8 bases between them. The CDR3 is CSARAGVYNEQFF. In nucleotides, the CDR3 is TGCAGTGCTAGAGCGGGGGTTTACAATGAGCAGTTCTTC.

At least ten counts were recorded for this clonotype. The chain is built from TRBV2 and TRBJ2-3; no firm D call. The CDR3 is made up of 14 amino acids. Germline lookup yields CDR1 SNHLY and CDR2 FYNNEI. Trimming removed 3 bases from V and 3 bases from J, with 10 bases in between. The CDR3 spells CASSEGSITDTQYF. The CDR3 DNA follows: TGTGCCAGCAGTGAGGGGTCGATAACAGATACGCAGTATTTT. Together with reference TRBV2 and TRBJ2-3, the CDR3 gives the full variable domain: EPEVTQTPSHQVTQMGQEVILRCVPISNHLYFYWYRQILGQKVEFLVSFYNNEISEKSEIFDDQFSVERPDGSNFTLKIRSTKLEDSAMYFCASSEGSITDTQYFGPGTRLTVL.

This clonotype was detected ten times or more. This chain links TRBV20-1 with TRBJ1-1; 7 bases line up with TRBD1. The V and J ends lost 3 bases and 2 bases, in that order; junction bases with no gene match: 9. Germline CDR1 DFQATT, CDR2 SNEGSKA (reference sequence). The CDR3 length is 15 residues. DNA for the CDR3: TGCAGTGCTAGTGACGCAGGGGGATCAAACACTGAAGCTTTCTTT. Translated, it gives CSASDAGGSNTEAFF.

The chain joins TRBV7-3 to TRBJ2-1, with TRBD2 matching 9 bases. V lost 5 bases to trimming and J lost 3 bases; unmatched junction nucleotides: 2. The CDR3 length is 14 residues. Germline CDR1 reads SGHTA; CDR2 reads FQGTGA. In DNA, the CDR3 is TGTGCCAGCAGCCGACTAGCGGACTACAATGAGCAGTTCTTC. Protein product: CASSRLADYNEQFF.

This clonotype was counted ten times or more. The genes are TRBV20-1 and TRBJ2-1; 9 nucleotides line up with TRBD1. Germline V CDR1 and CDR2: DFQATT, SNEGSKA (reference sequence). V shed 5 bases and J 6 bases; nucleotides not matched to a gene: 8. The CDR3 has 14 amino acids. CDR3 in amino acids: CSADTGTGINEQFF. The CDR3 nucleotides read TGCAGTGCTGACACGGGGACAGGGATCAATGAGCAGTTCTTC.

This clonotype occurred many times. The CDR3 loop reads CATGRDRATNEQYF. CDR3 nucleotide sequence: TGTGCCACCGGCCGGGACAGGGCAACTAACGAGCAGTACTTC. This chain links TRBV15 with TRBJ2-7, with 9 bases lining up with TRBD1. Germline values: CDR1 LNHNV, CDR2 YYDKDF (reference sequence). The CDR3 consists of 14 residues. V lost 8 bases to trimming and J lost 5 bases; unmatched junction nucleotides: 10.

V usage is TRBV6-2 or TRBV6-3 and J usage is TRBJ1-5, with a weak D call TRBD1 (6 bases). Trimming shortened V by 1 base and J by 5 bases, and 9 bases separated the two germline ends. CDR1 and CDR2 from the germline V gene are MNHEY and SVGEGT. The CDR3 extends over 14 amino acids. CDR3 nucleotides: TGTGCCAGCAGTTACTTGAAGGGGGATCAGCCCCAGCATTTT. It encodes CASSYLKGDQPQHF.

This clonotype was recorded many times. The chain combines TRBV7-9 with TRBJ2-3; TRBD1 aligns across 8 bases. The germline CDR1 and CDR2 sequences are SEHNR and FQNEAQ (reference sequence). V lost 5 bases and J lost 5; bases outside the gene matches: 12. The CDR3 contains 16 residues. CDR3 sequence: CASSRIITTGEDTQYF. The CDR3 DNA reads as TGTGCCAGCAGCCGAATAATAACGACAGGGGAAGATACGCAGTATTTT.

This clonotype was observed at least ten times. The chain recombines TRBV7-6 with TRBJ1-1, with 8 nucleotides matching TRBD1. The CDR3 spans 16 residues. Germline V gene lookup returns CDR1 SGHVS and CDR2 FNYEAQ. With V trimmed by 0 bases and J by 0 bases, 3 bases remained unmatched. CDR3 DNA sequence: TGTGCCAGCAGCTTAGCGCAGGGGGCGATGAACACTGAAGCTTTCTTT. It specifies CASSLAQGAMNTEAFF.

Notes on this clonotype: A much larger clone sits a single nucleotide away, making a read error possible. This chain uses TRBV5-5 with TRBJ1-1; no clear D gene. CDR1 and CDR2 from the germline V gene are SGHKS and YYEKEE (reference sequence). Trimming pared 8 bases from V and 0 bases from J, leaving 11 bases between. The CDR3 length is 13 residues. The CDR3 sequence is CASTTAVNTEAFF. The CDR3 DNA follows: TGTGCCAGTACTACAGCGGTGAACACTGAAGCTTTCTTT.

This clonotype was detected ten times or more. V usage is TRBV27 and J usage is TRBJ2-1; D tentatively fits TRBD1 or TRBD2 (6 bases each). Germline-derived CDR1 and CDR2 are MNHEY and SMNVEV (reference sequence). The CDR3 has 15 residues. Trimming pared 5 bases from V and 9 bases from J, leaving 20 bases between. This chain's CDR3 is CASSIRHPWGAEQFF. CDR3 nucleotides: TGTGCCAGCAGTATCCGACACCCCTGGGGGGCTGAGCAGTTCTTC.

In its sample, this clonotype was seen a few times. Sequence at one end of the junction differs from germline and may be a read error. The gene calls are TRBV19 and TRBJ1-5; no definite D call. CDR1 and CDR2 from the germline V gene are LNHDA and SQIVND (reference sequence). This CDR3 is 13 amino acids long. Written as DNA, the CDR3 is TGTGCCAGTAGTTTATATGTCAATCAGCCCCGGCATTTT. Translating gives CASSLYVNQPRHF. Using reference TRBV19 and TRBJ1-5 for the parts outside the CDR3, the full variable domain is DGGITQSPKYLFRKEGQNVTLSCEQNLNHDAMYWYRQDPGQGLRLIYYSQIVNDFQKGDIAEGYSVSREKKESFPLTVTSAQKNPTAFYLCASSLYVNQPRHFGDGTRLSIL.

The CDR3 sequence is CASSFSRGGTDTQYF. DNA for the CDR3: TGTGCCAGCAGCTTTTCGCGGGGGGGCACAGATACGCAGTATTTT. This rearrangement joins TRBV11-2 to TRBJ2-3; 8 bases are shared with TRBD2. The CDR3 extends over 15 amino acids. Germline CDR1 reads SGHAT; CDR2 reads FQNNGV. Unmatched junction bases numbered 3, after V lost 3 bases and J lost 1 base.

This clonotype has at least ten counts. The rearrangement uses TRBV7-9 and TRBJ2-5; TRBD1 matches 10 bases. V dropped 3 bases and J dropped 5; count of bases not matched to a gene: 6. Germline V lookup: CDR1 SEHNR, CDR2 FQNEAQ (reference sequence). This CDR3 has 15 residues. The CDR3 here is CASSLAGTGVETQYF. In DNA form, the CDR3 reads TGTGCCAGCAGCTTGGCGGGGACAGGGGTTGAGACCCAGTACTTC.

This clonotype was recorded many times. The gene calls are TRBV19 and TRBJ1-1; D is uncertain. The CDR3 spans 17 residues. CDR1 LNHDA and CDR2 SQIVND come from the germline V gene (reference sequence). V was cut by 3 bases and J by 5 bases, with 22 bases left in between. The CDR3 here is CASSIGSFERRSTEAFF. DNA of the CDR3: TGTGCCAGTAGTATCGGCTCGTTTGAGAGACGCTCGACTGAAGCTTTCTTT.

This clonotype was seen more than once but under ten times. A much more abundant neighbour one base away suggests this may be a read error. This chain links TRBV6-1 with TRBJ1-2; D gene ambiguous. Germline values: CDR1 MNHNS, CDR2 SASEGT. This CDR3 is 14 amino acids long. Deletions cut 5 bases from V and 7 bases from J, with 17 bases between. The CDR3 reads CASSIVRQGGGYTF. The CDR3 DNA reads TGTGCCAGCAGTATTGTACGACAAGGTGGTGGCTACACCTTC.